This T cell receptor (beta chain) came from a study of long-term antiretroviral therapy in people with HIV. Survey level was the resolution at which the v3.0 immunoSEQ assay ran. The protocol was immunoSEQ multiplex PCR, while the TCRdb copy is restricted to in-frame clones and leaves out a portion. The top ten hold 1.4% of the sample, which has more than 15,000 clones, approximately 95% seen once. V lost 4 bases, J lost 1 base, and 8 bases lay in between. CDR3 length: 13 amino acids. In germline, CDR1 is SGHKS, CDR2 YYEKEE (reference sequence). The TCR comes from a young man with HIV. V gene TRBV5-5 combines with J gene TRBJ1-1; no firm D call. Here the sequenced sample was unsorted PBMCs, taken 10.4 years after starting antiretroviral therapy. The CDR3 reads CASSGGGNTEAFF. In DNA, the CDR3 is TGTGCCAGCAGCGGCGGAGGGAACACTGAAGCTTTCTTT.